This T cell receptor beta chain was obtained from a study of OX40 agonist ivuxolimab in advanced cancers. In the study overall: Ivuxolimab doses were 0.01, 0.1, 0.3, 1.5, 3 or 10 mg/kg every 2 weeks. Partial responses occurred in Three dose-escalation patients, one with hepatocellular carcinoma and two with cutaneous melanoma.

The CDR3 spans 15 residues. Trimming took 6 bases from V and 3 from J; bases not matched to a gene: 7. Per germline, CDR1 MDHEN and CDR2 SYDVKM. Method: immunoSEQ multiplex PCR; TCRdb's copy keeps in-frame clones and lacks some. Here the sample spans approximately 90,000 clones, 87% being singletons. The receptor's source is an adult with an advanced solid tumor such as melanoma, head and neck, liver or kidney cancer. The chain recombines TRBV28 with TRBJ2-1; 8 nucleotides line up with TRBD2. The sample here was CD4+ or CD8+ T cells sorted from blood, taken in a trial of the OX40 agonist ivuxolimab. The CDR3 region is CASRRSGDHYNEQFF. As DNA, the CDR3 is TGTGCCAGCAGACGTAGCGGGGATCACTACAATGAGCAGTTCTTC.